The source of this TCR beta chain is a study of blood T cell repertoires in COVID-19. Deletions cut 3 bases from V and 6 bases from J, with 15 bases between. This CDR3 spans 14 amino acids. CDR1 is SGHKS and CDR2 is YYEKEE in the germline V gene (reference sequence). This table comes from immunoSEQ multiplex PCR, and its TCRdb copy is limited to in-frame clones, with some not included. This sample has more than 95,000 clones, with roughly 85% found just once. Sequencing was done on a sample of peripheral blood. The chain employs TRBV5-5 and TRBJ1-1; no clear D. The source of this sequence is a woman aged 80 or over with acute or convalescent COVID-19. CDR3 DNA: TGTGCCAGCAGCTCAATCAGACTGCAGTCTGAAGCTTTCTTT. It specifies CASSSIRLQSEAFF.